Listed here is a single T cell receptor (beta chain). The clone's antigen remains unknown. The sample holds no much larger clone one base away, and base qualities are not on file. The donors were healthy, HIV-negative adults with no recently reported acute infections or vaccinations. All donors were Caucasian adults living in Nashville, Tennessee, USA. CD4+ T cells were enriched through magnetic negative selection, after which naive cells were positively selected on CD45RA and the remaining negative fraction served as the memory subset. After blood collection by leukapheresis, PBMCs were isolated using Ficoll-Histopaque density gradient centrifugation and then cryopreserved in the vapor phase of liquid nitrogen. Analytical flow cytometry was used to check the purity and quantity of each magnetically sorted T cell population. Genomic DNA was isolated from every sorted fraction and measured by UV absorbance on a Nanodrop 2000c.

TCR CDR3 regions were amplified from genomic DNA by multiplex PCR using the deep immunoSEQ assay. Genomic DNA extracted from each cell subset was distributed evenly over all wells of several immunoSEQ 96-well plates, and each plate served as one replicate. For sorted subsets, approximately 210 ng of genomic DNA, equivalent to about 30,000 T cell genomes, went into each replicate PCR. The purified libraries were quantified using a Qubit 3.0 fluorometer, sized with a Bioanalyzer 2100, and then quantified again using the KAPA Library Quantification kit. Every immunoSEQ 96-well plate was sequenced on a separate single-read 150-cycle Illumina NextSeq 550 flow cell. On the study's bioinformatics: The immunoSEQ output contained only junctional sequences without quality scores, so filtering could not match that applied to full-length reads. To assign V/J genes and CDR3, sequences were annotated using PyIR, a Python wrapper for IgBLAST v1.9, with IMGT germline references. Reads were removed for weak V/J assignments (E-value above 1e-6), missing CDR3, stop codons, out-of-frame junctions, or ambiguous translated residues. A V3J clonotype was defined by an identical inferred V gene, J gene, and CDR3 amino acid sequence. To compute the percentage overlap between repertoires, the number of shared unique clonotypes was divided by the size of the smaller repertoire. Repertoire richness was assessed with RTK rarefaction, the Chao1 estimator, and Recon v2.1 estimates of unobserved clonotypes. OLGA was used to compute generation probabilities for all TCRbeta clonotypes that the gDNA method yielded from a handful of donors. Here the immuneACCESS table is served through TCRdb, limited to in-frame sequences with V and J called. Missing clones are a known gap in these copies; in checked studies unresolved V genes cover under half, and the rest lacks a known reason. The V and J calls and clone size come from that table; D and trimming were worked out from the DNA. This sample holds 2 million or so clones; roughly 96% were observed only once. The ten largest clones represent about 0.13% of the sample.

This sample is drawn from a study of shared clonotypes between healthy human individuals (dated by TCRdb to about 2020). For the wider study: A couple of women and a few men aged 18 to 49 years were included in the cohort. The study deeply sequenced blood TCR repertoires of several healthy adults to estimate repertoire size and the extent of clonotype sharing between individuals. Leukapheresis yielded between about 0.85 and 10 billion PBMCs per donor. Per donor, three plates each were used for CD4 naive and CD4 memory, two for CD8 naive, and one for CD8 memory. To increase sequencing depth and limit assay-specific biases, different laboratories used diverse techniques to prepare libraries and sequence TCR repertoires.

Counted from cysteine to phenylalanine, this CDR3 has 14 amino acids. The DNA shown is the 42-base CDR3, in frame from base 1. In the germline V gene, CDR1 corresponds to ENHRY and CDR2 to SYGVKD. V sheds 1 base and J sheds 6 bases, leaving 12 bases between their ends. The full study reports these points: Even with the large sequencing depth, rarefaction of the sorted-subset datasets indicated that sequencing was incomplete. Naive subsets generally had larger estimated clonotype richness than memory subsets. The genetic and exposure-history diversity represented was limited by the small number of donors. Based on pairwise subsampling, the degree of clonotype sharing among donors was expected to be affected by sequencing depth. Sampling was restricted to blood, and TCR repertoires in tissue are likely to differ from TCR repertoires in blood. Higher generation probabilities were observed for clonotypes shared by all four sorted-subset donors than for non-shared clonotypes. When several donors were compared, the shared fraction of clonotypes was around 5% for naive CD4, roughly 3.3% for naive CD8, more than 2% for memory CD4, and approximately 0.4% for memory CD8.

The clonotype comes from a man between 18 and 29 years old in good health. This sequence uses TRBV10-3 and TRBJ1-2; the best D guess is TRBD1, with 5 bases matching. Material: naive CD4+ T cells sorted from blood. What the cell subset or site label conveys for this sample: CD45RA+ positively selected. The CDR3 amino acid sequence is: CAISEFQGSDGYTF. The DNA reads as follows: TGTGCCATCAGTGAGTTTCAGGGATCTGATGGCTACACCTTC.